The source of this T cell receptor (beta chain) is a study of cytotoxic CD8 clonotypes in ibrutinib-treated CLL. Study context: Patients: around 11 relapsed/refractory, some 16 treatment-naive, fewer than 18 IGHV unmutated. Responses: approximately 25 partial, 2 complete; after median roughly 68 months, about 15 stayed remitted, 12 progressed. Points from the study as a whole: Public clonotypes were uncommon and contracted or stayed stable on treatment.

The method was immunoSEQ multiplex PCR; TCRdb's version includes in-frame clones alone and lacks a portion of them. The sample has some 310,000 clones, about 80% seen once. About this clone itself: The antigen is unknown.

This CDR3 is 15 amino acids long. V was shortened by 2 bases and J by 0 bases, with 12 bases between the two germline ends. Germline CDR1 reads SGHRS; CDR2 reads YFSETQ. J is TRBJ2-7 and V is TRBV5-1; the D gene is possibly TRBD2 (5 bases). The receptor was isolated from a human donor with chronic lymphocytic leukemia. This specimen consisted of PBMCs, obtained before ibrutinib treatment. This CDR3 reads CASSFGGQSSYEQYF. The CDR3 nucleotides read TGCGCCAGCAGCTTTGGCGGGCAAAGCTCCTACGAGCAGTACTTC.